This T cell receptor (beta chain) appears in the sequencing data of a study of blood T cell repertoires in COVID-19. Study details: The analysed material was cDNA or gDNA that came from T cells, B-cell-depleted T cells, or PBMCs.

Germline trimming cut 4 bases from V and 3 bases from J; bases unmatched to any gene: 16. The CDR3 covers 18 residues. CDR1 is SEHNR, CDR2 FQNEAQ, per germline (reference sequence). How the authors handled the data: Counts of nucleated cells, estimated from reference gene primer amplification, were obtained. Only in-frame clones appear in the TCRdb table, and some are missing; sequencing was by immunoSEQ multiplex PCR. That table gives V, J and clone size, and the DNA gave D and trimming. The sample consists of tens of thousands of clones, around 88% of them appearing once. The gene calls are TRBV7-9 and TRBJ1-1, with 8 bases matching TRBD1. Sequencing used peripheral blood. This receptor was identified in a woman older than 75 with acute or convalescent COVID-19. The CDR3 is CASSSLFYTGTGDTEAFF. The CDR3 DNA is TGTGCCAGCAGCTCTCTTTTCTACACCGGGACAGGCGACACTGAAGCTTTCTTT.